These 17 T cell receptor beta chains came from one sample sequenced in a study of CXCR3-negative and CXCR3-positive naive CD8 T cells. General study results and limits: CXCR3-expressing naive cells carried TRB CDR3s more hydrophobic than those of CXCR3-negative naive cells.

Their antigen targets remain unknown. All TRB cDNA libraries came from 5' RACE performed with UMI labels. TCRdb processed the 5' RACE reads again and assigns one entry to each CDR3 protein, with no DNA. This specimen shows about 90,000 distinct CDR3 sequences; the ten leading clones hold 0.8% to 0.85%. The sequencing input was naive CXCR3+ CD8+ T cells from blood. Noted subset: CD45RO-CCR7+CD27+CD95- naive CD8+ T cells expressing CXCR3 (TNR3+). The origin of the receptors is a human donor in good health. Some clones in this sample may be carry-over from other donors' samples.

The chain links TRBV4-2 to TRBJ2-2; TCRdb's D call of TRBD1 is untestable without DNA. This CDR3 has 16 amino acids. Germline-derived CDR1 and CDR2 are LGHNA and YNFKEQ. CDR3 protein: CASSPTGTGGAGELFF.

The chain has TRBV3-1 and TRBJ2-7; TCRdb gives TRBD1 as the D gene, but with no DNA this cannot be confirmed. There are 16 residues in the CDR3. CDR1 and CDR2 (germline): LGHDT, YNNKEL (reference sequence). The CDR3 sequence is CASSQDIGAVPYEQYF.

This chain joins TRBV19 and TRBJ2-7. Looked up from germline, CDR1 is LNHDA and CDR2 is SQIVND (reference sequence). The CDR3 extends over 11 amino acids. The CDR3 reads CASVNVNEQYF.

The chain combines TRBV5-1 with TRBJ2-7. CDR3 length: 14 amino acids. CDR1 is SGHRS and CDR2 is YFSETQ in the germline V gene. The CDR3 is CASTMGTGAYEQYF.

V and J are TRBV20-1 and TRBJ2-5; absent DNA, TCRdb's TRBD2 call cannot be checked. CDR1 is DFQATT, CDR2 SNEGSKA, per germline (reference sequence). This CDR3 has 15 amino acids. Here the CDR3 reads CSAIRIRALQETQYF.

The gene calls are TRBV14 and TRBJ2-7; there is no DNA to check the TCRdb D call of TRBD1. The CDR3 runs to 16 residues. Germline-derived CDR1 and CDR2 are SGHDN and FVKESK. Here the CDR3 reads CASSHAGTAPTYEQYF.

V and J are TRBV28 and TRBJ1-3; TCRdb's D call of TRBD1 is untestable without DNA. Per the germline V gene, CDR1 is MDHEN and CDR2 is SYDVKM. The CDR3 loop spans 18 amino acids. The chain's CDR3 is CASSPPPGQDLSGNTIYF.

This chain uses TRBV5-1 with TRBJ1-4. The CDR3 sequence is 14 residues long. Germline V CDR1 and CDR2: SGHRS, YFSETQ. CDR3 sequence reads: CASSLGDGDEKLFF.

The chain recombines TRBV20-1 with TRBJ1-5; TCRdb lists TRBD1, though no DNA is available to test this call. The CDR3 contains 16 residues. Germline V gives CDR1 DFQATT, CDR2 SNEGSKA (reference sequence). CDR3 amino acids: CSARDGGGQGLQPQHF.

The V gene is TRBV20-1, the J gene TRBJ1-1. The germline gives CDR1 DFQATT, CDR2 SNEGSKA (reference sequence). The length of the CDR3 is 12 residues. The CDR3: CSASPVNTEAFF.

The genes are TRBV29-1 and TRBJ1-2; TCRdb's D call, TRBD1, is unchecked because there is no DNA. Germline V gene lookup returns CDR1 SQVTM and CDR2 ANQGSEA. The CDR3 sequence is 11 residues long. This CDR3 reads CSVGAATGYTF.

J is TRBJ2-2 and V is TRBV6-5. Germline CDR1 is MNHEY and CDR2 is SVGAGI. The CDR3 is made up of 14 amino acids. The CDR3 spells CASSYSAVTGELFF.

The rearrangement links TRBV4-2 to TRBJ2-7; TCRdb gives TRBD1 as the D gene, but with no DNA this cannot be confirmed. Germline CDR1 is LGHNA and CDR2 is YNFKEQ. This CDR3 is built from 15 residues. CDR3 amino acids: CASSQHASGGTEQYF.

The CDR3 spells CASSELLGNTEAFF. J is TRBJ1-1 and V is TRBV25-1. There are 14 residues in the CDR3. Germline CDR1 MGHDK, CDR2 SYGVNS.

CDR3 amino acids: CASSVVPGTNTQYF. The genes are TRBV9 and TRBJ2-3. Looked up from germline, CDR1 is SGDLS and CDR2 is YYNGEE. The CDR3 runs to 14 residues.

The J gene is TRBJ1-2, the V gene TRBV9; TCRdb outputs TRBD1, but without DNA this stays unchecked. Germline-derived CDR1 and CDR2 are SGDLS and YYNGEE. This CDR3 has 14 amino acids. CDR3 amino acids: CASSVDGTDYGYTF.

The chain links TRBV25-1 to TRBJ1-1; with no DNA, the TCRdb D assignment of TRBD1 cannot be verified. CDR1 is MGHDK and CDR2 is SYGVNS in the germline V gene. The CDR3 length is 17 residues. CDR3 residues: CASSESLSGVVETEAFF.